One and the same sample provided the 29 T cell receptor beta chains below, sequenced in a study of glioma-infiltrating T cells after dendritic cell vaccination. Indicated time point: after dendritic cell vaccination, including at tumor progression/relapse. Only in-frame clones appear in the TCRdb table, and some are missing; sequencing was by immunoSEQ multiplex PCR. Found here are about 90,000 clones, 83% of them singletons; the top ten hold 6% to 8%. Source: blood, taken after dendritic cell vaccination. These receptor sequences come from a human donor with glioblastoma.

As for this clone: The same CDR3 arises from other DNA sequences in this sample as well. V usage is TRBV5-6 and J usage is TRBJ2-7; TRBD2 matches 13 bases. CDR1 is SGHDT, CDR2 YYEEEE, per germline. The CDR3 runs to 16 residues. The junction had 8 bases not matched to a gene; V was cut back by 5 bases and J by 3 bases. CDR3 residues: CASRTGTSGVFYEQYF. Written as DNA, the CDR3 is TGTGCCAGCAGAACCGGGACTAGCGGGGTGTTCTACGAGCAGTACTTC.

The chain couples TRBV12-5 to TRBJ2-2; a possible D gene is TRBD2 (6 bases). The CDR3 loop spans 15 amino acids. Trimming cost V 3 bases and J 5 bases, with 13 bases left between them. Germline lookup yields CDR1 LGHNT and CDR2 FRNRAP. CDR3 in amino acids: CASGFAGGGTGELFF. In nucleotides, the CDR3 is TGTGCTAGTGGTTTCGCCGGGGGAGGTACCGGGGAGCTGTTTTTT.

The genes are TRBV18 and TRBJ1-5; 8 nucleotides agree with TRBD1. The CDR3 is 16 amino acids. V lost 0 bases, J lost 6 bases, and 7 bases stayed unmatched. Germline-derived CDR1 and CDR2 are KGHSH and LQKENI. CDR3 nucleotides: TGTGCCAGCTCACCACCGAGTGGACAGGGCACTCAGCCCCAGCATTTT. Translation gives CASSPPSGQGTQPQHF. Using reference TRBV18 and TRBJ1-5 for the parts outside the CDR3, the full variable domain is NAGVMQNPRHLVRRRGQEARLRCSPMKGHSHVYWYRQLPEEGLKFMVYLQKENIIDESGMPKERFSAEFPKEGPSILRIQQVVRGDSAAYFCASSPPSGQGTQPQHFGDGTRLSIL.

This clone was seen just once. The chain is built from TRBV14 and TRBJ2-3; 8 nucleotides match TRBD2. CDR3 length equals 16 residues. Per germline, CDR1 SGHDN and CDR2 FVKESK. V trimming: 1 base; J trimming: 6 bases; junction bases outside the gene matches: 9. CDR3 DNA: TGTGCCAGCAGCCAAGTCGGCGGGGGGCTTCGGGATACGCAGTATTTT. Translation: CASSQVGGGLRDTQYF. The complete variable domain, with remaining parts taken from reference TRBV14 and TRBJ2-3, reads EAGVTQFPSHSVIEKGQTVTLRCDPISGHDNLYWYRRVMGKEIKFLLHFVKESKQDESGMPNNRFLAERTGGTYSTLKVQPAELEDSGVYFCASSQVGGGLRDTQYFGPGTRLTVL.

This clone was observed a handful of times. The chain couples TRBV27 to TRBJ1-1; TRBD1 matches 8 bases. Germline V gives CDR1 MNHEY, CDR2 SMNVEV (reference sequence). The CDR3 totals 15 residues. Germline trimming cut 6 bases from V and 1 base from J; bases unmatched to any gene: 7. The CDR3 coding sequence is TGTGCCAGCAGAATAATTGACAGGGGGAACACTGAAGCTTTCTTT. Its protein is CASRIIDRGNTEAFF.

This clone was counted a single time. This chain connects TRBV4-1 to TRBJ1-1; D possibly corresponds to TRBD1 (5 bases). This CDR3 contains 15 residues. The V gene's germline CDR1 is MGHRA and CDR2 YSYEKL. V dropped 1 base and J dropped 0 bases, with 9 bases sitting between them. This chain's CDR3 is CASSQGRGMNTEAFF. In DNA, the CDR3 is TGCGCCAGCAGCCAAGGAAGGGGCATGAACACTGAAGCTTTCTTT.

This sequence joins TRBV6-5 and TRBJ1-1, with 8 bases lining up with TRBD1. The germline gives CDR1 MNHEY, CDR2 SVGAGI. V lost 3 bases to trimming and J lost 11 bases; unmatched junction nucleotides: 8. The CDR3 has 13 residues. The CDR3 DNA follows: TGTGCCAGCAGTTATGGACAGGGTCCCTCGGCTTTCTTT. Translated, it gives CASSYGQGPSAFF.

This CDR3 is CSVGGSGGMGTEAFF. CDR3 bases: TGCAGCGTTGGGGGTTCAGGGGGTATGGGCACTGAAGCTTTCTTT. V and J are TRBV29-1 and TRBJ1-1, with TRBD1 matching over 7 bases. The CDR3 length is 15 residues. After removal of 4 bases from V and 4 bases from J, the junction contained 12 bases not matched to a gene. CDR1 SQVTM and CDR2 ANQGSEA come from the germline V gene.

This chain links TRBV4-3 with TRBJ2-1; D remains unclear. The V end was cut by 4 bases, the J end by 4 bases, with 20 bases between. This CDR3 comprises 17 residues. Germline V CDR1 and CDR2: LGHNA, YSLEER. This chain's CDR3 is CASSPRASLDPYNEQFF. The CDR3 nucleotides read TGCGCCAGCAGCCCCCGAGCTTCGCTAGATCCGTACAATGAGCAGTTCTTC.

The rearrangement uses TRBV11-2 and TRBJ2-1, with 9 bases that match TRBD2. This CDR3 has 14 amino acids. V shed 5 bases and J 5 bases; nucleotides not matched to a gene: 4. The germline V gene has CDR1 SGHAT and CDR2 FQNNGV. Written as DNA, the CDR3 is TGTGCCAGCAGCCGACTAGCGGCAGACAATGAGCAGTTCTTC. Residues: CASSRLAADNEQFF.

The rearrangement joins TRBV6-1 to TRBJ1-4; 8 nucleotides match TRBD1. The CDR3 runs 14 residues. J gave up 7 bases and V 4 bases, and 5 bases lay outside the gene matches. Germline V gene sequence: CDR1 MNHNS, CDR2 SASEGT. The chain's CDR3 is CASSGSGGFEKLFF. As DNA, the CDR3 is TGTGCCAGCAGTGGCTCAGGGGGCTTTGAAAAACTGTTTTTT.

A word on this clone: Other DNA sequences of this sample code for an identical CDR3. V gene TRBV6-5 combines with J gene TRBJ1-1; no reliable D call. Germline lookup yields CDR1 MNHEY and CDR2 SVGAGI. The ends were cut back, 6 bases at V and 1 base at J, with 15 bases in the middle. The length of the CDR3 is 15 residues. The CDR3 sequence: CASSLYGETNTEAFF. The CDR3 bases are TGTGCCAGCAGCTTATATGGGGAGACGAACACTGAAGCTTTCTTT.

The rearrangement links TRBV4-1 to TRBJ2-7, with D possibly TRBD2 on 5 matching bases. Germline CDR1 is MGHRA and CDR2 is YSYEKL. The CDR3 has 15 amino acids. Trimming pared 0 bases from V and 2 bases from J, leaving 11 bases between. CDR3 protein: CASSQDYSGTYEQYF. DNA for the CDR3: TGCGCCAGCAGCCAAGATTACAGCGGAACCTACGAGCAGTACTTC.

The chain carries TRBV7-9 and TRBJ2-7; D is possibly TRBD2 (6 bases). Trimming took off 3 bases at V and 5 bases at J, with 14 bases between the two ends. The CDR3 extends over 14 amino acids. Germline V gives CDR1 SEHNR, CDR2 FQNEAQ (reference sequence). CDR3: CASSLAGRKDEQYF. The DNA for the CDR3 is TGTGCCAGCAGCTTGGCGGGGAGAAAAGACGAGCAGTACTTC.

This chain joins TRBV9 and TRBJ2-5; TRBD1 is a possible D gene (5 bases). V shed 0 bases and J shed 4 bases, with 13 bases lying between them. The germline V gene has CDR1 SGDLS and CDR2 YYNGEE. The CDR3 has 15 amino acids. CDR3 DNA sequence: TGTGCCAGCAGCGTAGATGTGGGGCCTTTAGAGACCCAGTACTTC. Encoded protein: CASSVDVGPLETQYF.

The chain carries TRBV5-6 and TRBJ2-7, with a possible D match to TRBD2 (6 bases). V was shortened by 0 bases and J by 4 bases, with 14 bases between the two germline ends. The CDR3 extends over 15 amino acids. Germline V gene sequence: CDR1 SGHDT, CDR2 YYEEEE. CDR3 sequence (DNA): TGTGCCAGCAGCTTGGCCGGGCAGGGAGGATACGAGCAGTACTTC. Translating it yields CASSLAGQGGYEQYF.

The chain recombines TRBV9 with TRBJ2-1; 10 bases agree with TRBD1. In germline, CDR1 is SGDLS, CDR2 YYNGEE. The CDR3 sequence is 18 residues long. V shed 1 base, J shed 3 bases, and the junction held 10 bases outside the gene matches. DNA for the CDR3: TGTGCCAGCAGCGTACCTAATCTGACAGGGGGCCACTACAATGAGCAGTTCTTC. It encodes CASSVPNLTGGHYNEQFF. Full variable domain (rest looked up from reference TRBV9 and TRBJ2-1): DSGVTQTPKHLITATGQRVTLRCSPRSGDLSVYWYQQSLDQGLQFLIQYYNGEERAKGNILERFSAQQFPDLHSELNLSSLELGDSALYFCASSVPNLTGGHYNEQFFGPGTRLTVL.

The chain joins TRBV4-2 to TRBJ1-2, with a possible D match to TRBD1 (6 bases). V was cut by 0 bases and J by 3 bases, with 20 bases left in between. This CDR3 contains 18 residues. Looked up from germline, CDR1 is LGHNA and CDR2 is YNFKEQ. In DNA, the CDR3 is TGTGCCAGCAGCCAAGATATCCTAGGGGGGGCCAGTTACTATGGCTACACCTTC. Amino acids: CASSQDILGGASYYGYTF.

The chain has TRBV7-8 and TRBJ2-3, with 9 bases aligning to TRBD1. Losses at the gene ends were 1 base for V and 4 bases for J; bases not matched to a gene: 9. The CDR3 contains 17 residues. CDR1 SGHVS and CDR2 FQNEAQ come from the germline V gene. The CDR3 region is CASSLEGTGGEADTQYF. CDR3 bases: TGTGCCAGCAGCTTAGAGGGTACAGGGGGCGAGGCAGATACGCAGTATTTT.

The chain combines TRBV9 with TRBJ2-7; no clear D. Germline V gives CDR1 SGDLS, CDR2 YYNGEE. Between the trimmed V and J ends, which lost 0 bases and 0 bases, there was a span of 7 bases. The CDR3 has 14 residues. In DNA form, the CDR3 reads TGTGCCAGCAGCGTAGACATCTCCTCCTACGAGCAGTACTTC. The encoded protein is CASSVDISSYEQYF.

J is TRBJ2-1 and V is TRBV6-5; the match to TRBD1 covers 9 bases. CDR1 is MNHEY and CDR2 is SVGAGI in the germline V gene. Losses at the gene ends were 5 bases for V and 3 bases for J; bases not matched to a gene: 5. The CDR3 is 15 residues long. The DNA of the CDR3 is TGTGCCAGCAGTGGGGGACAGGGCGTCTACAATGAGCAGTTCTTC. Amino acids: CASSGGQGVYNEQFF.

The CDR3 loop is CASSIGDTRAEAFF. The DNA of the CDR3 is TGTGCCAGTAGTATAGGGGACACCCGCGCTGAAGCTTTCTTT. The rearrangement links TRBV19 to TRBJ1-1, with D possibly being TRBD1 (6 bases). This CDR3 region has 14 residues. Between the trimmed V and J ends, which lost 1 base and 6 bases, there was a span of 12 bases. Germline V gene sequence: CDR1 LNHDA, CDR2 SQIVND (reference sequence).

V and J are TRBV6-1 and TRBJ1-2; 9 bases map to TRBD1. The trim removed 1 base at V and 3 bases at J, leaving 6 bases unmatched. The CDR3 loop spans 16 amino acids. The germline V gene has CDR1 MNHNS and CDR2 SASEGT. CDR3 bases: TGTGCCAGCAGTGAAGGGACAGGGGCGTTGTACTATGGCTACACCTTC. Residues: CASSEGTGALYYGYTF.

J is TRBJ1-3 and V is TRBV6-5; D not certain. V was clipped by 3 bases and J by 0 bases, with 12 bases between them. Germline lookup yields CDR1 MNHEY and CDR2 SVGAGI. The CDR3 has 16 amino acids. This chain's CDR3 is CASSYDMSSSGNTIYF. Written as DNA, the CDR3 is TGTGCCAGCAGTTATGATATGAGTAGCTCTGGAAACACCATATATTTT.

This clone was picked up one time. The chain carries TRBV10-1 and TRBJ1-1; 8 bases align to TRBD1. There are 11 residues in the CDR3. The V gene end was trimmed by 9 bases and the J gene end by 6 bases; junction bases not matched to a gene: 3. Germline V lookup: CDR1 WNHNN, CDR2 SYGVQD (reference sequence). This CDR3 reads CARSTGAEAFF. Here the CDR3 DNA reads TGCGCCAGGTCGACAGGGGCTGAAGCTTTCTTT.

V gene TRBV2 combines with J gene TRBJ1-6, with D unresolved. The CDR3 is made up of 12 amino acids. With 6 bases removed from V and 5 bases from J, the gap between germline ends came to 5 bases. Germline V gives CDR1 SNHLY, CDR2 FYNNEI. The CDR3 nucleotides are TGTGCCAGCAGCGAGGATAATTCACCCCTCCACTTT. It is translated as CASSEDNSPLHF.

This chain connects TRBV19 to TRBJ1-5; the D is unclear. Trimming shortened V by 5 bases and J by 10 bases, and 21 bases separated the two germline ends. CDR3 length: 15 amino acids. CDR1 is LNHDA and CDR2 is SQIVND in the germline V gene (reference sequence). CDR3 coding DNA: TGTGCCAGTAGTTCCTCTAGTAGCCTCGTAGGACCCCAGCATTTT. Protein product: CASSSSSSLVGPQHF.

This chain connects TRBV4-2 to TRBJ1-1; D ambiguous. This CDR3 is 15 amino acids long. V was shortened by 0 bases and J by 4 bases, with 12 bases between the two germline ends. CDR1 LGHNA and CDR2 YNFKEQ come from the germline V gene. The CDR3 region is CASSQERGVSTEAFF. The CDR3 DNA sequence: TGTGCCAGCAGCCAAGAACGCGGGGTAAGCACTGAAGCTTTCTTT.

This clone was seen a handful of times. V is TRBV5-5 and J is TRBJ2-3, with TRBD1 matching 7 bases. Germline assignment: CDR1 SGHKS and CDR2 YYEKEE (reference sequence). J lost 5 bases, V lost 4 bases, and 16 bases had no gene match. The CDR3 runs 17 residues. In DNA, the CDR3 is TGTGCCAGCAGCCAATCCGGGACAGCCTCAACGGAAGATACGCAGTATTTT. As protein: CASSQSGTASTEDTQYF.